This is a list of T cell receptor beta chains from one sample in a study of blood T cells in healthy people across ages. TCRdb re-derived calls from the 5' RACE reads in MiXCR, one entry per CDR3 protein. Of roughly 1,300,000 distinct CDR3 sequences in the sample, approximately 59% are singletons; the top ten hold over 5%. Sequencing used blood. These receptors were collected from a man aged 18 to 29 in good health. The conserved cysteine and the conserved F or W are not part of the CDR3 here. A D gene is named only where the DNA matches it firmly. Part of the rows lack a size; the others show once, few, many or a class for expanded clones.

V: TRBV12-5; D: .; size: few; length: 12; CDR3: ASGPAGATYEQY
V: TRBV2; D: .; size: few; length: 14; CDR3: ASSEALLGVNTEAF
V: TRBV6-5; D: TRBD1; size: few; length: 12; CDR3: ASRTGGYQETQY
V: TRBV28; D: .; size: .; length: 12; CDR3: ASRFLSAPYEQY
V: TRBV20-1; D: .; size: .; length: 13; CDR3: SARDPFRGRTEAF
V: TRBV3-1; D: .; size: .; length: 15; CDR3: ASSQESPWRGHNEQF
V: TRBV29-1; D: .; size: many; length: 9; CDR3: SVERGGEQF
V: TRBV6-1; D: .; size: .; length: 12; CDR3: ASSELIIHYEQY
V: TRBV28; D: .; size: .; length: 11; CDR3: ASSTEGSRGYT
V: TRBV2; D: .; size: .; length: 14; CDR3: ASSEALGGRIGGYT
V: TRBV7-2; D: .; size: few; length: 15; CDR3: ASSPPLAGSSTDTQY
V: TRBV7-6; D: TRBD2; size: .; length: 13; CDR3: ASTKNSGAQETQY
V: TRBV7-2; D: .; size: .; length: 11; CDR3: ASSSVAWDTQY
V: TRBV20-1; D: TRBD2; size: .; length: 13; CDR3: SATRLAGRVNEQF
V: TRBV5-1; D: TRBD2; size: few; length: 15; CDR3: ASSSQPGGRNTGELF
V: TRBV20-1; D: .; size: .; length: 10; CDR3: SGLTGNNEQF
V: TRBV7-6; D: .; size: .; length: 11; CDR3: ASSLGTPQTQY
V: TRBV11-2; D: .; size: .; length: 14; CDR3: ASSSQCTELENIQY
V: TRBV7-2; D: .; size: .; length: 13; CDR3: ASSLLDSGGSEQY
V: TRBV20-1; D: TRBD2; size: .; length: 12; CDR3: SAIRLAGNNEQF
V: TRBV27; D: .; size: .; length: 13; CDR3: ASSFRLRAYNEQF
V: TRBV4-1; D: TRBD1; size: .; length: 13; CDR3: ASRAPGQGLYGYT
V: TRBV29-1; D: .; size: .; length: 14; CDR3: SVSGSTDSTNEKLF
V: TRBV7-9; D: .; size: few; length: 14; CDR3: ASSLVLSANPYEQY
V: TRBV5-1; D: TRBD1; size: .; length: 14; CDR3: ASSRRQGQRENIQY
V: TRBV21-1; D: .; size: few; length: 15; CDR3: ASSRGTGTGVGQPQH
V: TRBV7-2; D: .; size: few; length: 13; CDR3: ASSLGGSPVNEQF
V: TRBV6-5; D: .; size: few; length: 11; CDR3: ASSYPYTGELF
V: TRBV7-6; D: .; size: .; length: 13; CDR3: ASSPLWGPNTEAF
V: TRBV2; D: .; size: once; length: 13; CDR3: ASSEYPGVNTEAF
V: TRBV10-3; D: .; size: .; length: 14; CDR3: AISPTQDSGANVLT
V: TRBV20-1; D: .; size: .; length: 11; CDR3: SASLAGTDTQY
V: TRBV7-9; D: .; size: few; length: 14; CDR3: ASTRSGRLESDTQY
V: TRBV3-1; D: .; size: .; length: 12; CDR3: ASRNRVGETEAF
V: TRBV7-6; D: TRBD1; size: .; length: 16; CDR3: ASSLEGTGGSPWYGYT
V: TRBV20-1; D: .; size: .; length: 16; CDR3: SAPPVEVTRVFADTQY
V: TRBV29-1; D: .; size: .; length: 10; CDR3: SVERRDNEQF
V: TRBV20-1; D: TRBD1; size: .; length: 15; CDR3: SARDLQGALKLTEAF
V: TRBV27; D: .; size: .; length: 11; CDR3: ALFNPRNTEAF
V: TRBV6-6; D: .; size: .; length: 12; CDR3: ASSYSAGTYEQY
V: TRBV20-1; D: TRBD2; size: .; length: 12; CDR3: SARPTSGSNEQF
V: TRBV27; D: .; size: .; length: 10; CDR3: ATSAGSYEQY
V: TRBV4-3; D: .; size: .; length: 12; CDR3: ASSQGNVYNEQF
V: TRBV15; D: .; size: .; length: 14; CDR3: ATSRGGTGRNYGYT
V: TRBV4-2; D: .; size: .; length: 12; CDR3: ASSQGDTPYEQY
V: TRBV4-3; D: .; size: .; length: 9; CDR3: ASSHRETQY
V: TRBV20-1; D: .; size: .; length: 10; CDR3: SARARDDGYT
V: TRBV20-1; D: .; size: few; length: 13; CDR3: SASSWDGPKNIQY
V: TRBV12-3/TRBV12-4; D: TRBD1; size: .; length: 11; CDR3: ASRGTGTEKLF
V: TRBV5-4; D: .; size: .; length: 10; CDR3: ASSLSPGKLF
V: TRBV7-9; D: .; size: .; length: 12; CDR3: ASSSASGVYGYT
V: TRBV4-3; D: .; size: few; length: 11; CDR3: ASSQVIARSYT
V: TRBV7-2; D: .; size: .; length: 8; CDR3: ANFRHEQF
V: TRBV20-1; D: .; size: .; length: 12; CDR3: SATDGRLGSPLH